This TCR beta chain stems from a study of radiation and T cells in renal cell carcinoma. The time point: blood 2 weeks post-SBRT. Indicated treatment: 15 Gy SBRT to primary tumor, nephrectomy 4 weeks later. Produced via immunoSEQ multiplex PCR; TCRdb's table is partial and in-frame only. The profile shows some 130,000 clones, roughly 91% of them singletons. This CDR3 contains 17 residues. CDR1 is LNHDA, CDR2 SQIVND, per germline (reference sequence). V lost 0 bases and J lost 4, with 15 bases in between. The source was blood, collected from a patient whose treatment included radiotherapy and nephrectomy. The rearrangement links TRBV19 to TRBJ2-2; D could derive from TRBD1 or TRBD2 (6 bases each). This receptor was obtained from a woman in her 70s with renal cell carcinoma. The CDR3 DNA is TGTGCCAGTAGTATAGATAAGGGGGGCTCGGGCACCGGGGAGCTGTTTTTT. It specifies CASSIDKGGSGTGELFF. Full variable domain (rest looked up from reference TRBV19 and TRBJ2-2): DGGITQSPKYLFRKEGQNVTLSCEQNLNHDAMYWYRQDPGQGLRLIYYSQIVNDFQKGDIAEGYSVSREKKESFPLTVTSAQKNPTAFYLCASSIDKGGSGTGELFFGEGSRLTVL.